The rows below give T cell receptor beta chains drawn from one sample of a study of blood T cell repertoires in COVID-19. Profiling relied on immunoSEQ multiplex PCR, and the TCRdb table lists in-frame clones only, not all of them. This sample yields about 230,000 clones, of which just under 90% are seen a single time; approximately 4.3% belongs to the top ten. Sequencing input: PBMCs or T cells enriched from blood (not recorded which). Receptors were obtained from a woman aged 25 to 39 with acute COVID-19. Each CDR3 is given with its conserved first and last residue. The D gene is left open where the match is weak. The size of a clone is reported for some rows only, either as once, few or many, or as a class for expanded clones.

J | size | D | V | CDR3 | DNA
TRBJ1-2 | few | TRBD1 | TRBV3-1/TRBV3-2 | CASSHSGQGVSRGGYTF | TGTGCCAGCAGCCACTCGGGACAGGGCGTCTCCCGTGGTGGCTACACCTTC
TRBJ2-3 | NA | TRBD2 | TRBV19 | CASRGTSAPDTQYF | TGTGCCAGTAGGGGGACTAGCGCTCCAGATACGCAGTATTTT
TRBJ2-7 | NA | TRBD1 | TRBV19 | CASRGGQGLYEQYF | TGTGCCAGTAGGGGGGGACAGGGGCTATACGAGCAGTACTTC
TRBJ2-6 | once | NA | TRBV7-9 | CASSYTGYAGANVLTF | TGTGCCAGCAGCTACACAGGGTATGCTGGGGCCAACGTCCTGACTTTC
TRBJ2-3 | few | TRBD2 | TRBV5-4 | CASSLPSGGTTDTQYF | TGTGCCAGCAGCTTGCCTAGCGGGGGGACCACAGATACGCAGTATTTT
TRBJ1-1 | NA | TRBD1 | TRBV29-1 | CSVKGQGKMMARNTEAFF | TGCAGCGTCAAGGGACAGGGCAAGATGATGGCTCGGAACACTGAAGCTTTCTTT
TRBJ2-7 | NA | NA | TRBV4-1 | CASSQDSYQGPGYYEQYF | TGCGCCAGCAGCCAAGATTCGTACCAGGGGCCAGGATACTACGAGCAGTACTTC
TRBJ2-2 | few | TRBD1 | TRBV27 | CASSFGTGRTGELFF | TGTGCCAGCAGTTTCGGGACAGGGCGTACCGGGGAGCTGTTTTTT
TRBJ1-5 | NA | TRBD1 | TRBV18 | CASSPNRATGGLFFSNQPQHF | TGTGCCAGCTCACCAAACAGGGCTACAGGGGGACTTTTTTTTAGCAATCAGCCCCAGCATTTT
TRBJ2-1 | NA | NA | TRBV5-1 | CASSQDPAGNEQFF | TGCGCCAGCAGCCAAGACCCCGCCGGGAATGAGCAGTTCTTC
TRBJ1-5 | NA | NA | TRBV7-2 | CASSPRQGSNQPQHF | TGTGCCAGCAGCCCCCGGCAGGGTAGCAATCAGCCCCAGCATTTT
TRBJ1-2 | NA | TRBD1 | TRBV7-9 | CASSPDRVVEGYTF | TGTGCCAGCAGCCCGGACAGGGTTGTCGAAGGCTACACCTTC
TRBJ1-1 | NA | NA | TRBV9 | CASSSRTGSEAFF | TGTGCCAGCAGCTCGAGGACGGGGTCGGAAGCTTTCTTT
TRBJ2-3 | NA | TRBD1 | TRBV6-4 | CASSETGAEVDTQYF | TGTGCCAGCAGTGAGACAGGGGCGGAGGTGGATACGCAGTATTTT
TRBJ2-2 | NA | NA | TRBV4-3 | CASSQVLTAGVHTGELFF | TGCGCCAGCAGCCAAGTACTAACGGCCGGGGTTCACACCGGGGAGCTGTTTTTT
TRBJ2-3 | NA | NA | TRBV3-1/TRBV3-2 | CASSPTPFSGQKDTQYF | TGTGCCAGCAGCCCTACCCCTTTTAGCGGCCAGAAAGATACGCAGTATTTT
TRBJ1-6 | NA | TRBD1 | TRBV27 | CASSWARGTGGRNSPLHF | TGTGCCAGCAGTTGGGCCCGGGGGACAGGGGGGCGCAACTCACCCCTCCACTTT
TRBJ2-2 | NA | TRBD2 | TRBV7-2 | CASSLEGTSGAHGELFF | TGTGCCAGCAGCTTAGAGGGGACTAGCGGGGCCCACGGGGAGCTGTTTTTT
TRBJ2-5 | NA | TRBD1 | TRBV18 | CASSPGQGRETQYF | TGTGCCAGCTCACCTGGACAGGGAAGAGAGACCCAGTACTTC
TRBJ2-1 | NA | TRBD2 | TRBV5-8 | CASSPNGGASYNEQFF | TGTGCCAGCAGCCCAAACGGGGGGGCCTCCTACAATGAGCAGTTCTTC
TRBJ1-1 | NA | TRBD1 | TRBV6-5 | CASSLGTGLSTEAFF | TGTGCCAGCAGCCTAGGGACAGGGTTGAGCACTGAAGCTTTCTTT
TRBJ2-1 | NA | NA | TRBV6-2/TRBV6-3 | CASSYRGYNEQFF | TGTGCCAGCAGTTACAGAGGGTACAATGAGCAGTTCTTC
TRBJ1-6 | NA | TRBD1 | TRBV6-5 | CASRVDRDSPLHF | TGTGCCAGCAGAGTTGACAGGGACTCACCCCTCCACTTT
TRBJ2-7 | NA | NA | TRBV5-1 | CASSGDNYEQYF | TGCGCCAGCAGCGGGGACAACTACGAGCAGTACTTC
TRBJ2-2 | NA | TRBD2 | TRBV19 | CASRPGLGTGELFF | TGTGCCAGTAGACCGGGACTAGGGACCGGGGAGCTGTTTTTT
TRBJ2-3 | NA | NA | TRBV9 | CASSEGRGGTDTQYF | TGTGCCAGCAGCGAGGGGCGGGGAGGCACAGATACGCAGTATTTT
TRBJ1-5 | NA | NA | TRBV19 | CASSIPGLRNQPQHF | TGTGCCAGTAGTATACCGGGTCTCCGCAATCAGCCCCAGCATTTT
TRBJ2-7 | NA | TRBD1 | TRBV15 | CATSSGLGQQFREQYF | TGTGCCACCAGCTCAGGCTTGGGACAGCAATTCCGGGAGCAGTACTTC
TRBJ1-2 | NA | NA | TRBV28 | CASWSPGGGYGYTF | TGCGCCAGTTGGTCTCCGGGGGGAGGATATGGCTACACCTTC
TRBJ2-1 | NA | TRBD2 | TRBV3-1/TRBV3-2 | CASSHRLAGGTHEQFF | TGTGCCAGCAGCCACCGACTAGCGGGGGGGACCCATGAGCAGTTCTTC
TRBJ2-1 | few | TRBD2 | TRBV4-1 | CASSQGALAGPFF | TGCGCCAGCAGCCAAGGGGCTCTAGCGGGACCGTTCTTC
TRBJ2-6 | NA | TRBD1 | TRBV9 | CASSPGGSGANVLTF | TGTGCCAGCAGCCCAGGGGGCTCTGGGGCCAACGTCCTGACTTTC
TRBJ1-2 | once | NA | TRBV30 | CAWSEGVDYGYTF | TGTGCCTGGAGTGAAGGGGTCGACTATGGCTACACCTTC
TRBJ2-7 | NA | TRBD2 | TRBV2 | CASRFQTSAIHEQYF | TGTGCCAGCAGGTTTCAGACTAGCGCGATCCACGAGCAGTACTTC
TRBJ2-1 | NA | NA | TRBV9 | CASSVVVSPFDEQFF | TGTGCCAGCAGCGTAGTAGTTTCCCCGTTCGATGAGCAGTTCTTC
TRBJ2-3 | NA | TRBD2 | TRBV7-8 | CASWGAGGGTDTQYF | TGTGCCAGCTGGGGCGCGGGGGGAGGCACAGATACGCAGTATTTT
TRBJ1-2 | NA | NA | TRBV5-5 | CASSSDSGGYTF | TGTGCCAGCAGCTCTGACTCTGGGGGCTACACCTTC
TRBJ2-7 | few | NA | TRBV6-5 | CASSPRFESSYEQYF | TGTGCCAGCAGTCCCCGGTTCGAGAGCTCCTACGAGCAGTACTTC
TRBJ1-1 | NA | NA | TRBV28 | CASSSHPGEVNTEAFF | TGTGCCAGCAGTTCTCACCCGGGGGAGGTGAACACTGAAGCTTTCTTT
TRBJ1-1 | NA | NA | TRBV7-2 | CASSLDAGGAFF | TGTGCCAGCAGCTTAGACGCGGGAGGAGCTTTCTTT
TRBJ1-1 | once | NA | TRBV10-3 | CAISESSQNTEAFF | TGTGCCATCAGTGAGTCTAGTCAAAACACTGAAGCTTTCTTT
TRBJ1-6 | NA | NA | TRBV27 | CASSLRRDPSGTYNSPLHF | TGTGCCAGCAGCCTTAGGAGGGATCCGTCAGGAACCTATAATTCACCCCTCCACTTT
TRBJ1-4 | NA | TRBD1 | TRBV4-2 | CASSQDPRDRNEKLFF | TGTGCCAGCAGCCAAGATCCACGGGACAGGAATGAAAAACTGTTTTTT
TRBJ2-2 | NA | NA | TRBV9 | CASSVTTVNTGELFF | TGTGCCAGCAGCGTAACGACAGTAAACACCGGGGAGCTGTTTTTT
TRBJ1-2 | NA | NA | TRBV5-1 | CASSTGMVGYTF | TGCGCCAGCAGCACCGGGATGGTCGGCTACACCTTC